Included here is one T cell receptor (beta chain) sequence, with context. Random-hexamer reverse transcription was applied to roughly 0.45 to 1 ug RNA. Amplification of TCR beta CDR3 spanned 54 Vbeta and 13 Jbeta via immunoSEQ multiplex PCR. TCRdb re-called the immunoSEQ multiplex PCR reads through MiXCR, storing one row per CDR3 protein. This sample yields approximately 100,000 distinct CDR3 sequences, of which approximately 90% are seen a single time; approximately 0.12% belongs to the top ten. The data belong to a study of CD8 T cells in Susac syndrome. Germline V gene data show CDR1 as MNHEY and CDR2 as SVGEGT. Losses at the gene ends were 5 bases for V and 4 bases for J; bases not matched to a gene: 9. The CDR3 extends over 15 amino acids. The authors carried out high-throughput sequencing of TCR beta. They applied it to CD8+ and CD4+ T cells obtained from blood. Healthy donors served as age- and sex-matched controls. FACS was used to enrich TEMRA cells, whereas the CD8+ and CD4+ T cells were obtained by negative isolation.

The material sequenced was CD8+ T cells from PBMCs. V is TRBV6-2 or TRBV6-3 and J is TRBJ1-1; 8 bases align to TRBD1. The TCR sequence derives from a human donor in good health. The CDR3 protein is CASSPTQGGSTEAFF. In DNA, the CDR3 is TGTGCCAGCAGTCCTACACAGGGGGGGAGCACTGAAGCTTTCTTT.